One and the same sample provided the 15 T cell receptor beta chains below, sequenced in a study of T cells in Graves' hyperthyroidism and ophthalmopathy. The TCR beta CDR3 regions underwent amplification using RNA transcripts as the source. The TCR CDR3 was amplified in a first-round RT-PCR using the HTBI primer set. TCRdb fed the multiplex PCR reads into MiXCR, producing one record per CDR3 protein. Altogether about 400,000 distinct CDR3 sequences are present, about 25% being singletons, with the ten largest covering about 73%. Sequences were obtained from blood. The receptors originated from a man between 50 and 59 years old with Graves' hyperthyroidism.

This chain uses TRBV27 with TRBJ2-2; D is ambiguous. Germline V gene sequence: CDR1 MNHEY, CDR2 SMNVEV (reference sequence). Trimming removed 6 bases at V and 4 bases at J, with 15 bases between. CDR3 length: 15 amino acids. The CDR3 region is CASSFGRTRTGELFF. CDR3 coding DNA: TGTGCCAGCAGCTTTGGAAGGACGCGCACCGGGGAGCTGTTTTTT.

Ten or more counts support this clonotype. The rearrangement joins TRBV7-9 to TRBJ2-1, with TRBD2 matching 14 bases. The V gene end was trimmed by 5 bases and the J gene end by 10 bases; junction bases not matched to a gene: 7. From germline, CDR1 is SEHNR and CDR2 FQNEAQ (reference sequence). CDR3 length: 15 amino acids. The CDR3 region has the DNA TGTGCCAGCAGCGTGACTAGCGGGAGGGCGCGCGAGCAGTTCTTC. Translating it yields CASSVTSGRAREQFF.

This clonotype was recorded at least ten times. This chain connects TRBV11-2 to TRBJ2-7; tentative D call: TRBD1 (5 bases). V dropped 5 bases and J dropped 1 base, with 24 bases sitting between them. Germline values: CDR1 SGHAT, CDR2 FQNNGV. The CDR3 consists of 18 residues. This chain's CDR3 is CASSLRQTVSARSYEQYF. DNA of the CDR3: TGTGCCAGCAGCCTTCGACAGACAGTGTCGGCACGATCCTACGAGCAGTACTTC.

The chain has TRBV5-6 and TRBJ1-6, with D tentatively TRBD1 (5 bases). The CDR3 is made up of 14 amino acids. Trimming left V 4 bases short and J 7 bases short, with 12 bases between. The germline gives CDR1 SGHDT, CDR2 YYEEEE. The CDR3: CASSTGTGNSPLHF. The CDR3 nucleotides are TGTGCCAGCAGCACCGGGACGGGGAATTCACCCCTCCACTTT.

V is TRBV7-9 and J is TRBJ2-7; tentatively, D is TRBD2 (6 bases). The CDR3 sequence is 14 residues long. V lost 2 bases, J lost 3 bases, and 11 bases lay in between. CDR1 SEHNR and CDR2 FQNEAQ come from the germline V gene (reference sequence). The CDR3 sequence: CASSLTGDRYEQYF. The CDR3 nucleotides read TGTGCCAGCAGCTTAACGGGGGATCGCTACGAGCAGTACTTC.

CDR3 nucleotide sequence: TGTGCCACCAGGGGGACAGGGGGCGACACCGGGGAGCTGTTTTTT. It codes for CATRGTGGDTGELFF. The V call is TRBV10-3, the J call TRBJ2-2, with 12 bases fitting TRBD1. The CDR3 is 15 amino acids. V trimming: 10 bases; J trimming: 3 bases; junction bases outside the gene matches: 6. CDR1 is ENHRY and CDR2 is SYGVKD in the germline V gene.

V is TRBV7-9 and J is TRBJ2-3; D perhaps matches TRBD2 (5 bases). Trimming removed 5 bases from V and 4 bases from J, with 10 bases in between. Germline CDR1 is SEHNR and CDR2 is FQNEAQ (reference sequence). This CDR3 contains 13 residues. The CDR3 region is CASSRSGADTQYF. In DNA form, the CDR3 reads TGTGCCAGCAGCCGCTCCGGGGCAGATACGCAGTATTTT.

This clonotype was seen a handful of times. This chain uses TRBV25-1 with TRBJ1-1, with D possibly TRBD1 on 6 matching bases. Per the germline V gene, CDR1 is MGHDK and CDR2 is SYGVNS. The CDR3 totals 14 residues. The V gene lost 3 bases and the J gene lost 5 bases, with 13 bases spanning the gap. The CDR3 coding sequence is TGTGCCAGCAGTGAGGGGTACAGGGATACTGAAGCTTTCTTT. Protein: CASSEGYRDTEAFF.

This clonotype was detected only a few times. In DNA, the CDR3 is TGCGCCAGCAGCGACACAGGGGGCGGACAGCCCCAGCATTTT. This codes for CASSDTGGGQPQHF. V is TRBV5-1 and J is TRBJ1-5, with 9 bases lining up with TRBD1. Germline V gene sequence: CDR1 SGHRS, CDR2 YFSETQ. The V segment lost 4 bases and the J segment 7 bases; nucleotides outside the gene matches: 6. This CDR3 is built from 14 residues.

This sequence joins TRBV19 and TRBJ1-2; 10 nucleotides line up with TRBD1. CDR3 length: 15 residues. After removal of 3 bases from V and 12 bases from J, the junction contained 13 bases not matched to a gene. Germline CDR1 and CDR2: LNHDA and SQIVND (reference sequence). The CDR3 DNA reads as TGTGCCAGTAGTATTACCGGGACAGGGGTAGACGGCCACACCTTC. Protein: CASSITGTGVDGHTF.

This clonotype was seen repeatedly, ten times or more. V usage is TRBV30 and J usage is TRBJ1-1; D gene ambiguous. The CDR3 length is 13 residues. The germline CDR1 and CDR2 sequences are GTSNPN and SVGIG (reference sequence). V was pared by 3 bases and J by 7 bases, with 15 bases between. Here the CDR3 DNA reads TGTGCCTGGAGAACAGAAAGGAAGGTTGAAGCTTTCTTT. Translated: CAWRTERKVEAFF.

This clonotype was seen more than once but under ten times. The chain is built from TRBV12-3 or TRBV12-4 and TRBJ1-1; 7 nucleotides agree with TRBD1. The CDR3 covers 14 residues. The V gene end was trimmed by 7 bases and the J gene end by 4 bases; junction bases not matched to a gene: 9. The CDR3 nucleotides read TGTGCCAGCACCTTGACAGGGAAGACCACTGAAGCTTTCTTT. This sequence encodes CASTLTGKTTEAFF.

The CDR3 spells CASSFSTTRHGTDTQYF. The CDR3 coding sequence is TGCGCCAGCAGCTTCTCTACGACACGTCATGGGACAGATACGCAGTATTTT. The chain combines TRBV5-1 with TRBJ2-3, with D unclear. CDR3 length equals 17 residues. Germline values: CDR1 SGHRS, CDR2 YFSETQ. Trimming took 2 bases from V and 3 from J, leaving 19 bases between them.

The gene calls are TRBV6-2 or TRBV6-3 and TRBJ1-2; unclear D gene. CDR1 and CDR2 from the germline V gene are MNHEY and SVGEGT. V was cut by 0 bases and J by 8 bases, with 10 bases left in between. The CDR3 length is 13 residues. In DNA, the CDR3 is TGTGCCAGCAGTTACTCCGGCCAGCGGGGCTACACCTTC. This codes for CASSYSGQRGYTF.

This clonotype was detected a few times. DNA of the CDR3: TGCAGCGTTCTGGCAGCCAACACAGATACGCAGTATTTT. Protein: CSVLAANTDTQYF. This chain connects TRBV29-1 to TRBJ2-3; the D is unclear. Germline CDR1 is SQVTM and CDR2 is ANQGSEA. The CDR3 is made up of 13 amino acids. V lost 5 bases, J lost 2 bases, and 11 bases lay in between.